This T cell receptor (beta chain) was profiled in a study of T cells in localized non-small cell lung cancer. This CDR3 spans 15 amino acids. Trimming removed 1 base from V and 5 bases from J, with 14 bases in between. Germline CDR1 and CDR2: MNHNS and SASEGT. Repertoires were generated with immunoSEQ multiplex PCR, while TCRdb's copy carries only in-frame clones and drops some. The sample lists 20,000 to 25,000 clones, roughly nine tenths occurring once. This clonotype originated in a male donor at least 60 years old with stage I lung adenocarcinoma. The chain is built from TRBV6-1 and TRBJ1-1; D is perhaps TRBD1 (5 bases). The sample in question was peripheral blood, obtained before any cancer treatment. For the CDR3, the DNA is TGTGCCAGCAGTGAAGGTATCCCGGGGCAAACTGAAGCTTTCTTT. Its translation is CASSEGIPGQTEAFF.